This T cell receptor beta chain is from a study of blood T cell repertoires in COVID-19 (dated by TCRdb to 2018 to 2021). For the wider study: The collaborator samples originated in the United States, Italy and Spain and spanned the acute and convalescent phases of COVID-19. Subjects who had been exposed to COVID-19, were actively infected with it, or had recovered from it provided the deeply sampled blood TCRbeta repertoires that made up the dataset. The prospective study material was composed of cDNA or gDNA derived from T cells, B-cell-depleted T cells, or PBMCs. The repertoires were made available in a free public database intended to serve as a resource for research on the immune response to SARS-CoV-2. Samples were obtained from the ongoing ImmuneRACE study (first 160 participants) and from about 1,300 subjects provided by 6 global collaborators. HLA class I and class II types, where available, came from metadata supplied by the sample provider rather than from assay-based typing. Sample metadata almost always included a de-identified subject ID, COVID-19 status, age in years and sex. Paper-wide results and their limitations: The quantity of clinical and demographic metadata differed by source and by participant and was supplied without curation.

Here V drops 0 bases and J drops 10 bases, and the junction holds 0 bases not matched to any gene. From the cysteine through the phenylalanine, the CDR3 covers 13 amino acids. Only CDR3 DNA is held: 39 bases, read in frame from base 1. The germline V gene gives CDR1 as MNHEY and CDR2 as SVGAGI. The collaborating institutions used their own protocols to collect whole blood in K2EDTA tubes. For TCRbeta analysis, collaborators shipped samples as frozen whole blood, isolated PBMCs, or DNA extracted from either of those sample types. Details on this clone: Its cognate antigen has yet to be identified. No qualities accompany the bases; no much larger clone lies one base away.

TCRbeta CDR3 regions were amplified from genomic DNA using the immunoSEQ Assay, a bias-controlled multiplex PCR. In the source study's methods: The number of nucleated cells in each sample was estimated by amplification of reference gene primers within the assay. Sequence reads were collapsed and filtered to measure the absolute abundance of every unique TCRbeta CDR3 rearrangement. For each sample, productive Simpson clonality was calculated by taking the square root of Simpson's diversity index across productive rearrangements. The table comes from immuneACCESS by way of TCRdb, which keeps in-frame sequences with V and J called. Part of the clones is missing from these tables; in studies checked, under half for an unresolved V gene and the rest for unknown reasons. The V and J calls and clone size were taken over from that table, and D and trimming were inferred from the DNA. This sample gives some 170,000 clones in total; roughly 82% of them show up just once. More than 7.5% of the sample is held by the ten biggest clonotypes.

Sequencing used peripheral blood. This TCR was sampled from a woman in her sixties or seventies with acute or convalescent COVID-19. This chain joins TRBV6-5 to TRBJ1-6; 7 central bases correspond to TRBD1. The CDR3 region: CASSYSGQSPLHF. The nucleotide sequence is TGTGCCAGCAGTTACTCGGGACAGTCACCCCTCCACTTT.